This T cell receptor beta chain was obtained from a study of shared clonotypes between healthy human individuals. Findings of the study overall: Rarefaction gave evidence that sorted-subset sequencing remained incomplete despite large depth. Clonotypes which were not shared had lower generation probabilities than clonotypes that all four donors shared.

Clones were sequenced by immunoSEQ multiplex PCR, and TCRdb holds only the in-frame ones, with some missing. The data contain about 2.2 million clones, 93% of them seen just once; the ten biggest clones take up more than 1.5%. Terminally differentiated effector memory CD45RA+ cells were left out of the naive CD8 fraction, which was CD45RO-negative and positively selected for CCR7. Healthy HIV-negative adults without recent acute infections or vaccinations served as donors. On this clone: Its antigen remains unidentified.

Germline loops: CDR1 SGHVS, CDR2 FQNEAQ. The CDR3 spans 12 residues. The V end was cut by 5 bases, the J end by 2 bases, with 7 bases between. The source of this sequence is a man aged 18 to 30 in good health. Some clones in this sample may be carry-over from other donors' samples. The chain is built from TRBV7-8 and TRBJ2-7; D is unresolved. Sequencing input: naive CD8+ T cells from PBMCs. CDR3 DNA: TGTGCCAGCAGCCCCTTCCCCTACGAGCAGTACTTC. As protein: CASSPFPYEQYF.